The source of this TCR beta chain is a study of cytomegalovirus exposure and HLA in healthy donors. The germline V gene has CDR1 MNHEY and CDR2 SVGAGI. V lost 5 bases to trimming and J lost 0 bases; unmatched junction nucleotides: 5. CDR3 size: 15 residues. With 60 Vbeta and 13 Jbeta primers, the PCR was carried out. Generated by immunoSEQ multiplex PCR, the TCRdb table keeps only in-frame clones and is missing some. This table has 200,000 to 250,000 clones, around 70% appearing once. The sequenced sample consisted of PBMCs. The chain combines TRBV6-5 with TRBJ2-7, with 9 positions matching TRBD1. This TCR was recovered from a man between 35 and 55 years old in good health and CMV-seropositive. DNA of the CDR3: TGTGCCAGCAGTCGTCCGGGACAGGGCTCCTACGAGCAGTACTTC. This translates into CASSRPGQGSYEQYF.